This record looks at one T cell receptor (beta chain) sequence and its context. Its cognate antigen is unknown. The CDR3 has 14 amino acids. V lost 4 bases and J lost 5, with 14 bases in between. TCR beta CDR3 regions were amplified from RNA transcripts. The primer set for the first-round RT-PCR of the TCR CDR3 was HTBI. TCRdb redid the calling of the multiplex PCR reads with MiXCR, one entry per CDR3 protein. The sample comprises about 540,000 distinct CDR3 sequences, around 46% of which are singletons, and 7.5% to 8.5% rests with the top ten. These data belong to a study of T cells in Graves' hyperthyroidism and ophthalmopathy. Study-wide findings and caveats: The blood repertoire included most of the expanded thyroid clonotypes above 0.001.

The TCR originated in a woman aged 18-35 years with Graves' hyperthyroidism. Sequencing used peripheral blood or thyroid tissue (not recorded which). J is TRBJ2-5 and V is TRBV12-3 or TRBV12-4; D call uncertain. The CDR3 reads CASSSTRRDETQYF. The CDR3 DNA reads TGTGCCAGCAGTTCCACCAGGAGAGACGAGACCCAGTACTTC.